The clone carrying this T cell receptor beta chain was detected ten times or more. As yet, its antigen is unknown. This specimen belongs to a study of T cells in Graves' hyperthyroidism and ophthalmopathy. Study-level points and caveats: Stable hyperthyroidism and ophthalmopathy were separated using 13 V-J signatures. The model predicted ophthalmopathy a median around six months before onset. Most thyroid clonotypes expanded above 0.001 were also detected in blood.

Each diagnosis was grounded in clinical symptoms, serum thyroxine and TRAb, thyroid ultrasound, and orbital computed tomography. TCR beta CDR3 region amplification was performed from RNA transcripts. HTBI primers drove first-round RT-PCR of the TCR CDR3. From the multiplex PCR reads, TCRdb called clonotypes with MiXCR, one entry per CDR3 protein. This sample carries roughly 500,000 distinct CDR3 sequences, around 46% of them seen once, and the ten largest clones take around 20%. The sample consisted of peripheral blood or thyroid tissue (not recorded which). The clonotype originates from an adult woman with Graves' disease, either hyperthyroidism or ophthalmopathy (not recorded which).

The CDR3 DNA sequence: TGTGCCAGCAGTGAAGCTGGCAGGGGCAATCAGCCCCAGCATTTT. Translation: CASSEAGRGNQPQHF. The chain joins TRBV25-1 to TRBJ1-5; D might be TRBD1 (5 bases). Germline V gene lookup returns CDR1 MGHDK and CDR2 SYGVNS. The CDR3 is made up of 15 amino acids. Trimming removed 2 bases from V and 2 bases from J, with 10 bases in between.